A single sample is the source of the 22 T cell receptor beta chains below, sequenced in a study of siplizumab effects on memory and regulatory T cells. Measured with immunoSEQ multiplex PCR; TCRdb has only the in-frame clones, and not every one. Of roughly 120,000 clones listed, over 85% are singletons. The sequenced sample was CD4+ T cells sorted from blood. The source is a human donor in good health.

The chain couples TRBV20-1 to TRBJ1-1; D not resolved. Trimming cost V 3 bases and J 6 bases, with 8 bases left between them. The germline CDR1 and CDR2 sequences are DFQATT and SNEGSKA (reference sequence). The CDR3 totals 11 residues. The CDR3 is CSARAVPEAFF. DNA for the CDR3: TGCAGTGCTAGGGCAGTCCCTGAAGCTTTCTTT.

This chain uses TRBV2 with TRBJ2-4; no clear D gene. Germline CDR1 reads SNHLY; CDR2 reads FYNNEI. V was clipped by 6 bases and J by 0 bases, with 15 bases between them. This CDR3 spans 16 amino acids. The DNA of the CDR3 is TGTGCCAGCAGGGACCCCCCTTCACTAGCCAAAAACATTCAGTACTTC. Translating it yields CASRDPPSLAKNIQYF.

This rearrangement joins TRBV2 to TRBJ1-2; TRBD1 aligns across 8 bases. Looked up from germline, CDR1 is SNHLY and CDR2 is FYNNEI. This CDR3 spans 14 amino acids. The V segment lost 4 bases and the J segment 4 bases; nucleotides outside the gene matches: 5. The CDR3 nucleotides read TGTGCCAGCAGTGTACGAACAGGGGGCTATGGCTACACCTTC. Protein sequence: CASSVRTGGYGYTF.

The chain combines TRBV10-1 with TRBJ2-1, with D maybe TRBD1 (6 bases). The CDR3 sequence is 14 residues long. V was clipped by 8 bases and J by 9 bases, with 20 bases between them. Germline CDR1 reads WNHNN; CDR2 reads SYGVQD (reference sequence). The CDR3: CASSRGRFYGEQFF. In nucleotides, the CDR3 is TGCGCCAGCTCCAGGGGTCGGTTCTACGGTGAGCAGTTCTTC.

J is TRBJ1-1 and V is TRBV14; D is perhaps TRBD1 (5 bases). Deletions cut 4 bases from V and 3 bases from J, with 9 bases between. Germline CDR1 SGHDN, CDR2 FVKESK. The CDR3 runs 13 residues. CDR3 amino acids: CASSPTADTEAFF. The CDR3 coding sequence is TGTGCCAGCAGCCCGACAGCGGACACTGAAGCTTTCTTT.

This clone was observed once. This chain joins TRBV5-4 and TRBJ2-7, with TRBD1 identical over 8 bases. The V and J ends lost 5 bases and 2 bases, in that order; junction bases with no gene match: 9. The CDR3 runs 15 residues. The germline V gene has CDR1 SGHNT and CDR2 YYREEE (reference sequence). CDR3 sequence: CASRRDRGRAYEQYF. The CDR3 DNA is TGTGCCAGCAGACGTGACAGGGGCCGGGCCTACGAGCAGTACTTC.

The DNA of the CDR3 is TGTGCCAGCAGCCGCCGGGGAGCGGGGGGCGTCCCCCACGAGCAGTACTTC. Translation: CASSRRGAGGVPHEQYF. The chain joins TRBV13 to TRBJ2-7; 9 bases are a match to TRBD2. Germline loops: CDR1 PRHDT, CDR2 FYEKMQ (reference sequence). The CDR3 runs 17 residues. Trimming removed 5 bases from V and 5 bases from J; junction bases left unmatched: 16.

CDR3 region: CASSLDNQETQYF. The CDR3 DNA is TGCGCCAGCAGCTTGGACAACCAAGAGACCCAGTACTTC. V gene TRBV5-1 combines with J gene TRBJ2-5; no firm D call. Germline CDR1 and CDR2: SGHRS and YFSETQ. This CDR3 has 13 residues. Trimming shortened V by 0 bases and J by 0 bases, and 3 bases separated the two germline ends.

The chain links TRBV18 to TRBJ1-4; TRBD1 might be the D (6 bases). The CDR3 loop spans 15 amino acids. In germline, CDR1 is KGHSH, CDR2 LQKENI. V lost 2 bases, J lost 8 bases, and 15 bases lay in between. The CDR3 DNA reads TGTGCCAGCTCACCAAACGGGGGCATAGTGGAAAAACTGTTTTTT. Encoded protein: CASSPNGGIVEKLFF. Filled out from reference TRBV18 and TRBJ1-4, the complete variable domain reads NAGVMQNPRHLVRRRGQEARLRCSPMKGHSHVYWYRQLPEEGLKFMVYLQKENIIDESGMPKERFSAEFPKEGPSILRIQQVVRGDSAAYFCASSPNGGIVEKLFFGSGTQLSVL.

This chain connects TRBV7-2 to TRBJ2-5, with 11 bases matching TRBD1. Germline CDR1 reads SGHTA; CDR2 reads FQGNSA. The trim removed 4 bases at V and 2 bases at J, leaving 3 bases unmatched. The CDR3 runs 15 residues. DNA of the CDR3: TGTGCCAGCAGCTGGACAGGGGGCCATCAAGAGACCCAGTACTTC. It codes for CASSWTGGHQETQYF.

The rearrangement links TRBV7-3 to TRBJ2-5, with D perhaps TRBD1 (6 bases). V was pared by 2 bases and J by 5 bases, with 9 bases between. There are 13 residues in the CDR3. Germline V gene sequence: CDR1 SGHTA, CDR2 FQGTGA. As DNA, the CDR3 is TGTGCCAGCAGCTTAGGGGGCACGGAGACCCAGTACTTC. This codes for CASSLGGTETQYF.

The DNA of the CDR3 is TGCGCCAGCAGCTTGGGAGATCTAGAGACCCAGTACTTC. This encodes CASSLGDLETQYF. This sequence joins TRBV5-1 and TRBJ2-5, with D uncertain. The CDR3 is 13 amino acids. Germline values: CDR1 SGHRS, CDR2 YFSETQ. V was shortened by 0 bases and J by 4 bases, with 7 bases between the two germline ends.

The V gene is TRBV5-4, the J gene TRBJ2-1; D is ambiguous. Germline V gene sequence: CDR1 SGHNT, CDR2 YYREEE (reference sequence). CDR3 length equals 12 residues. The V end was cut by 0 bases, the J end by 3 bases, with 1 base between. The CDR3: CASSLVYNEQFF. In DNA, the CDR3 is TGTGCCAGCAGCTTGGTCTACAATGAGCAGTTCTTC.

This rearrangement joins TRBV7-9 to TRBJ2-3; D is perhaps TRBD2 (6 bases). From germline, CDR1 is SEHNR and CDR2 FQNEAQ (reference sequence). CDR3 length: 16 amino acids. V lost 2 bases to trimming and J lost 3 bases, with 15 bases between them. CDR3: CASSLPLAFATDTQYF. CDR3 bases: TGTGCCAGCAGCTTACCGCTAGCGTTCGCAACAGATACGCAGTATTTT. The full variable domain, with the rest looked up from reference TRBV7-9 and TRBJ2-3, is DTGVSQNPRHKITKRGQNVTFRCDPISEHNRLYWYRQTLGQGPEFLTYFQNEAQLEKSRLLSDRFSAERPKGSFSTLEIQRTEQGDSAMYLCASSLPLAFATDTQYFGPGTRLTVL.

This chain uses TRBV6-4 with TRBJ2-1; TRBD2 agrees at 10 bases. The CDR3 runs to 19 residues. CDR1 MRHNA and CDR2 SNTAGT come from the germline V gene. V lost 0 bases, J lost 4 bases, and 12 bases stayed unmatched. The CDR3 sequence is CASSDSKGASGGLYNEQFF. The CDR3 nucleotides are TGTGCCAGCAGTGACTCGAAGGGGGCTAGCGGGGGTCTTTACAATGAGCAGTTCTTC.

The CDR3 sequence: CASSRPGFTEAFF. In nucleotides, the CDR3 is TGTGCCAGCTCCCGACCAGGGTTTACTGAAGCTTTCTTT. J is TRBJ1-1 and V is TRBV18; D might be TRBD1 (5 bases). V lost 6 bases and J lost 5, with 13 bases in between. CDR1 and CDR2 from the germline V gene are KGHSH and LQKENI. The length of the CDR3 is 13 residues.

The chain uses TRBV6-1 and TRBJ2-1, with TRBD1 as a possible D gene (5 bases). The CDR3 spans 11 residues. The germline V gene encodes CDR1 MNHNS and CDR2 SASEGT. With 5 bases removed from V and 9 bases from J, the gap between germline ends came to 8 bases. CDR3 nucleotide sequence: TGTGCCAGCAGTCAGGGAAGTGAGCAGTTCTTC. As protein: CASSQGSEQFF.

The chain recombines TRBV27 with TRBJ2-1; D unresolved. Germline values: CDR1 MNHEY, CDR2 SMNVEV (reference sequence). This CDR3 comprises 12 residues. The V end was cut by 5 bases, the J end by 10 bases, with 12 bases between. CDR3 nucleotides: TGTGCCAGCAGTCCTCCGTTGGGGGAGCAGTTCTTC. It codes for CASSPPLGEQFF.

V usage is TRBV7-6 and J usage is TRBJ2-3; tentative D call: TRBD1 (6 bases). From germline, CDR1 is SGHVS and CDR2 FNYEAQ. The CDR3 consists of 17 residues. V was pared by 1 base and J by 2 bases, with 16 bases between. The CDR3 is CASSLGAPGVSTDTQYF. DNA for the CDR3: TGTGCCAGCAGCTTAGGGGCCCCAGGGGTCTCCACAGATACGCAGTATTTT.

This chain connects TRBV27 to TRBJ1-5; D is unclear. V was shortened by 2 bases and J by 2 bases, with 13 bases between the two germline ends. This CDR3 spans 16 amino acids. Germline assignment: CDR1 MNHEY and CDR2 SMNVEV (reference sequence). CDR3 region: CASSLTGIIRNQPQHF. The CDR3 DNA reads as TGTGCCAGCAGTTTAACTGGTATCATCCGCAATCAGCCCCAGCATTTT.

This clone occurred a few times. The chain is built from TRBV20-1 and TRBJ2-3; D is unclear. The germline CDR1 and CDR2 sequences are DFQATT and SNEGSKA (reference sequence). Trimming pared 6 bases from V and 10 bases from J, leaving 14 bases between. The CDR3 runs to 11 residues. The DNA of the CDR3 is TGCAGTGCGCGACCCTCTGGCCCGCAGTATTTT. This translates into CSARPSGPQYF.

This chain uses TRBV7-9 with TRBJ2-7, with 7 bases identical to TRBD2. V lost 5 bases and J lost 3; bases outside the gene matches: 10. CDR3 length equals 15 residues. Germline V gene lookup returns CDR1 SEHNR and CDR2 FQNEAQ (reference sequence). DNA for the CDR3: TGTGCCAGCAGCCAAGCGGGACTCCCAATCTACGAGCAGTACTTC. Protein product: CASSQAGLPIYEQYF.